These 9 T cell receptor beta chains were all obtained from the same sample, sequenced in a study of CD8+CD57+ T cells in acquired aplastic anemia. Genomic DNA was employed as the template in profiling TCR beta VDJ and CDR3. TCRdb fed the reads into MiXCR, producing one record per CDR3 protein. Of roughly 170,000 distinct CDR3 sequences listed, 45% to 60% are singletons. Sequencing involved patients with CD8+CD57+ cell expansion previously shown by flow cytometry. The sequenced sample consisted of sorted CD4+, CD8+, or CD8+CD57+ T cells (not recorded which) from PBMCs. These receptors originate from a human donor with aplastic anemia.

The chain carries TRBV6-1 and TRBJ1-1; TRBD1 is a possible D gene (5 bases). The V gene's germline CDR1 is MNHNS and CDR2 SASEGT. This CDR3 contains 16 residues. CDR3 coding DNA: TGTGTCACATCCCCGCCCCACCCGGGGGAGAACACTGAAGCTTTCTTT. Amino acids: CVTSPPHPGENTEAFF.

This clonotype was detected only a few times. The rearrangement links TRBV7-9 to TRBJ2-3; no reliable D call. The V and J ends lost 5 bases and 6 bases respectively, with 9 bases between them. The germline V gene has CDR1 SEHNR and CDR2 FQNEAQ (reference sequence). The CDR3 has 12 amino acids. DNA for the CDR3: TGTGCCAGCAGCCCCACACTGGATACGCAGTATTTT. Translated: CASSPTLDTQYF.

The V gene is TRBV30, the J gene TRBJ1-5, with TRBD1 as a possible D gene (6 bases). The V and J ends lost 3 bases and 3 bases respectively, with 12 bases between them. The CDR3 runs 14 residues. The germline CDR1 and CDR2 sequences are GTSNPN and SVGIG (reference sequence). The CDR3 is CAWSTGSLNQPQHF. As DNA, the CDR3 is TGTGCCTGGAGCACAGGGTCCCTCAATCAGCCCCAGCATTTT. The whole variable domain, remainder taken from reference TRBV30 and TRBJ1-5, is SQTIHQWPATLVQPVGSPLSLECTVEGTSNPNLYWYRQAAGRGLQLLFYSVGIGQISSEVPQNLSASRPQDRQFILSSKKLLLSDSGFYLCAWSTGSLNQPQHFGDGTRLSIL.

The V and J genes are TRBV29-1 and TRBJ1-1; 9 nucleotides agree with TRBD1. CDR1 and CDR2 (germline): SQVTM, ANQGSEA. Germline trimming cut 5 bases from V and 5 bases from J; bases unmatched to any gene: 3. This CDR3 region has 12 residues. In DNA form, the CDR3 reads TGCAGCGTTCCACAGGGGGCAACTGAAGCTTTCTTT. It encodes CSVPQGATEAFF.

This clonotype was detected once. The CDR3 DNA reads TGTGCCAGCACCCCAGGACAGGGAGACTCCTACGAGCAGTACTTC. Translated: CASTPGQGDSYEQYF. V gene TRBV6-7 combines with J gene TRBJ2-7, with TRBD1 identical over 8 bases. TRBV6-7 is given ORF status, its function remaining uncertain. V shed 7 bases, J shed 0 bases, and the junction held 8 bases outside the gene matches. This CDR3 has 15 amino acids.

This clonotype was detected a few times. This rearrangement joins TRBV20-1 to TRBJ1-6, with 7 bases lining up with TRBD1. V was pared by 6 bases and J by 0 bases, with 5 bases of the junction left unmatched. The CDR3 has 15 amino acids. Germline CDR1 DFQATT, CDR2 SNEGSKA (reference sequence). CDR3 residues: CSAPTGISYNSPLHF. As DNA, the CDR3 is TGCAGTGCCCCGACAGGGATCTCCTATAATTCACCCCTCCACTTT.

Many counts were recorded for this clonotype. Written as DNA, the CDR3 is TGTGCCAGCAGCCCGCCTGCCACAGATACGCAGTATTTT. This codes for CASSPPATDTQYF. The chain is built from TRBV11-3 and TRBJ2-3, with D unresolved. With 5 bases removed from V and 2 bases from J, the gap between germline ends came to 8 bases. Germline V gives CDR1 SGHNT, CDR2 YENEEA. The CDR3 spans 13 residues.

This sequence joins TRBV5-1 and TRBJ2-3; D gene unclear. Trimming pared 4 bases from V and 2 bases from J, leaving 14 bases between. The V gene's germline CDR1 is SGHRS and CDR2 YFSETQ. There are 15 residues in the CDR3. CDR3 sequence: CASSRERRYTDTQYF. CDR3 sequence (DNA): TGCGCCAGCAGCCGAGAGAGAAGATACACAGATACGCAGTATTTT.

A word on this clonotype: The CDR3 end shows no conserved phenylalanine or tryptophan, and so a read error is likely. The genes are TRBV29-1 and TRBJ2-7, with D perhaps TRBD1 or TRBD2 (5 bases each). Germline V lookup: CDR1 SQVTM, CDR2 ANQGSEA. This CDR3 region has 13 residues. V lost 6 bases and J 6 bases, leaving 18 bases between the germline ends. CDR3 residues: CSVDPGQGGEQYS. The CDR3 bases are TGCAGCGTCGACCCGGGGCAGGGTGGCGAGCAGTACTCC.